These T cell receptor beta chains were read from a single sample in a study of blood T cell repertoires in COVID-19. Libraries were prepared by immunoSEQ multiplex PCR; TCRdb keeps only in-frame clonotypes and omits some of them. The data contain about 280,000 clones, 85% of them singletons. Source material: PBMCs or T cells enriched from blood (not recorded which). The receptors originated from a woman in her 50s who had recovered from COVID-19. CDR3s include the opening cysteine and the closing phenylalanine or tryptophan. Each record gives: V gene, J gene, clone size, D gene, CDR3 protein, CDR3 DNA. D genes are given only for firm matches. Size values are once, few and many counts, or a class for expanded clones, and some rows have none.

>TRBV7-9|TRBJ2-2|.|.
CASSLPRETGELFF
TGTGCCAGCAGCTTACCCAGGGAAACCGGGGAGCTGTTTTTT
>TRBV5-6|TRBJ1-1|.|TRBD1
CASSLQGRDTEAFF
TGTGCCAGCAGCTTACAGGGGAGAGACACTGAAGCTTTCTTT
>TRBV19|TRBJ1-1|once|TRBD1
CASGTGQGDLNTEAFF
TGTGCCAGTGGGACGGGACAGGGGGATTTGAACACTGAAGCTTTCTTT
>TRBV19|TRBJ1-1|.|.
CASMGYRTGRPSTEAFF
TGTGCCAGTATGGGGTATAGAACAGGGCGGCCAAGCACTGAAGCTTTCTTT
>TRBV24-1|TRBJ2-1|.|.
CATSMTGLSSYNEQFF
TGTGCCACCTCGATGACAGGTTTAAGCTCCTACAATGAGCAGTTCTTC
>TRBV4-3|TRBJ1-1|.|.
CASSQEGGFGVNTEAFF
TGCGCCAGCAGCCAAGAAGGCGGGTTCGGGGTGAACACTGAAGCTTTCTTT
>TRBV5-4|TRBJ2-5|.|TRBD1
CASSYMTGIKTQYF
TGTGCCAGCAGCTACATGACAGGGATAAAGACCCAGTACTTC
>TRBV5-6|TRBJ1-5|.|.
CASSLFQAYSNQPQHF
TGTGCCAGCAGCCTTTTCCAGGCCTATAGCAATCAGCCCCAGCATTTT
>TRBV10-2|TRBJ2-1|few|.
CATEGAGSLHEQFF
TGCGCCACAGAGGGTGCGGGAAGCCTCCATGAGCAGTTCTTC
>TRBV12-3/TRBV12-4|TRBJ2-7|.|.
CASSLRTEQYF
TGTGCCAGCAGTTTGCGGACAGAGCAGTACTTC
>TRBV5-6|TRBJ1-2|.|.
CASSLAPAAGYGYTF
TGTGCCAGCAGCTTGGCTCCGGCGGCGGGCTATGGCTACACCTTC
>TRBV3-1/TRBV3-2|TRBJ1-4|.|.
CASSQGAQGEKLFF
TGTGCCAGCAGCCAAGGAGCACAGGGTGAAAAACTGTTTTTT
>TRBV30|TRBJ1-1|.|TRBD1
CAWDKGQAVHTEAFF
TGTGCCTGGGATAAGGGACAGGCGGTACACACTGAAGCTTTCTTT
>TRBV28|TRBJ2-7|.|TRBD2
CASSLWGASGGPSYEQYF
TGTGCCAGCAGTTTATGGGGGGCTAGCGGGGGACCCTCCTACGAGCAGTACTTC
>TRBV6-6|TRBJ2-3|.|TRBD2
CASSYEASGVGDTQYF
TGTGCCAGCAGTTACGAGGCTAGCGGGGTGGGAGATACGCAGTATTTT
>TRBV28|TRBJ1-3|.|.
CASSLAQGPGNTIYF
TGTGCCAGCAGTTTAGCGCAGGGGCCTGGAAACACCATATATTTT
>TRBV9|TRBJ1-2|few|TRBD1
CASSFGQEGPYGYTF
TGTGCCAGCAGTTTCGGACAGGAGGGTCCGTATGGCTACACCTTC
>TRBV7-2|TRBJ2-5|.|.
CASSLGTQETQYF
TGTGCCAGCAGCTTGGGCACCCAAGAGACCCAGTACTTC
>TRBV4-1|TRBJ2-7|.|.
CASSQDLRVGVSYEQYF
TGCGCCAGCAGCCAAGATCTTCGGGTCGGCGTTAGCTACGAGCAGTACTTC
>TRBV7-9|TRBJ1-2|.|.
CASSSAYRDSYGYTF
TGTGCCAGCAGCTCCGCCTACCGGGACTCCTATGGCTACACCTTC
>TRBV28|TRBJ1-2|.|.
CASSLFTEYRGYTF
TGTGCCAGCAGTTTATTCACAGAATACCGAGGCTACACCTTC
>TRBV29-1|TRBJ2-2|.|TRBD1
CSVARTGSTGELFF
TGCAGCGTGGCACGGACAGGGAGCACCGGGGAGCTGTTTTTT
>TRBV7-2|TRBJ1-5|few|.
CASSSRVGGNQPQHF
TGTGCCAGCAGCTCCAGGGTCGGTGGCAATCAGCCCCAGCATTTT
>TRBV5-6|TRBJ1-1|.|.
CASTPVGAEEAFF
TGTGCCAGCACCCCCGTTGGGGCCGAGGAAGCTTTCTTT
>TRBV6-2/TRBV6-3|TRBJ1-1|.|.
CASSLQVPGGTEAFF
TGTGCCAGCAGCCTTCAGGTCCCAGGCGGGACTGAAGCTTTCTTT
>TRBV5-4|TRBJ2-7|.|TRBD1
CASSTGQGYEQYF
TGTGCCAGCAGCACCGGACAGGGCTACGAGCAGTACTTC
>TRBV13|TRBJ2-1|once|.
CASSFQAPHSRGTYNEQFF
TGTGCCAGCAGCTTCCAAGCGCCCCATTCTCGCGGGACCTACAATGAGCAGTTCTTC
>TRBV7-9|TRBJ2-5|.|.
CASSFKETQYF
TGTGCCAGCAGCTTTAAAGAGACCCAGTACTTC
>TRBV30|TRBJ2-1|.|TRBD2
CAWSGTSGRNNEQFF
TGTGCCTGGAGTGGGACTAGCGGACGCAACAATGAGCAGTTCTTC
>TRBV28|TRBJ2-7|.|TRBD2
CASSLGTSGDYEQYF
TGTGCCAGCAGCCTCGGGACTAGCGGGGACTACGAGCAGTACTTC
>TRBV19|TRBJ1-1|.|.
CASSIRGGTEAFF
TGTGCCAGTAGTATCCGGGGAGGGACTGAAGCTTTCTTT
>TRBV5-1|TRBJ1-2|.|.
CASSFQGRDYGYTF
TGCGCCAGCAGCTTTCAGGGGAGGGACTATGGCTACACCTTC
>TRBV28|TRBJ2-5|once|.
CASRFQGTETQYF
TGTGCCAGCAGATTTCAGGGGACAGAGACCCAGTACTTC
>TRBV14|TRBJ1-1|.|.
CASSQFLGVTEAFF
TGTGCCAGCAGCCAATTTTTAGGGGTTACTGAAGCTTTCTTT
>TRBV2|TRBJ2-7|.|.
CASRLESYEQYF
TGTGCCAGCCGGCTAGAGTCCTACGAGCAGTACTTC
>TRBV7-9|TRBJ1-4|.|.
CASSLAGPAPKLFF
TGTGCCAGCAGCTTAGCTGGGCCGGCGCCAAAACTGTTTTTT
>TRBV5-1|TRBJ2-5|.|TRBD1
CASSRQGLRETQYF
TGCGCCAGCAGCCGACAGGGGTTGCGGGAGACCCAGTACTTC
>TRBV19|TRBJ2-6|.|TRBD1
CASSRQGSGGANVLTF
TGTGCCAGTAGTAGACAGGGCTCGGGTGGGGCCAACGTCCTGACTTTC
>TRBV5-1|TRBJ2-7|.|.
CASSPPSDTYEQYF
TGCGCCAGCAGCCCGCCCTCCGACACCTACGAGCAGTACTTC
>TRBV9|TRBJ2-2|.|TRBD1
CASSVGGTANTGELFF
TGTGCCAGCAGCGTAGGGGGGACAGCGAACACCGGGGAGCTGTTTTTT
>TRBV30|TRBJ2-5|few|.
CAWSVLEYQETQYF
TGTGCCTGGAGTGTACTAGAGTACCAAGAGACCCAGTACTTC
>TRBV7-2|TRBJ1-4|.|.
CASSLVVGSSEKLFF
TGTGCCAGCAGCTTAGTGGTGGGGAGTAGTGAAAAACTGTTTTTT
>TRBV4-1|TRBJ2-1|.|.
CASSQDLRQYNEQFF
TGCGCCAGCAGCCAAGACCTCAGACAATACAATGAGCAGTTCTTC
>TRBV30|TRBJ2-7|.|TRBD1
CAWTRTGYEQYF
TGTGCCTGGACGAGGACAGGCTACGAGCAGTACTTC
>TRBV29-1|TRBJ1-2|.|TRBD1
CSVERESGGLGYTF
TGCAGCGTTGAGCGAGAGTCAGGGGGTTTGGGCTACACCTTC
>TRBV19|TRBJ2-7|.|TRBD1
CASSTIPGQGYYEQYF
TGTGCCAGTAGTACGATCCCGGGACAGGGCTATTACGAGCAGTACTTC
>TRBV13|TRBJ1-2|.|.
CASSAGRDNYGYTF
TGTGCCAGCTCGGCGGGCCGGGATAACTATGGCTACACCTTC
>TRBV12-3/TRBV12-4|TRBJ2-1|once|.
CASSWSYNEQFF
TGTGCCAGCAGTTGGAGTTACAATGAGCAGTTCTTC
>TRBV7-2|TRBJ2-5|.|TRBD2
CASSSSGTSGGRKETQYF
TGTGCCAGCAGCTCATCCGGGACTAGCGGGGGTAGAAAAGAGACCCAGTACTTC